This T cell receptor beta chain stems from a study of cytomegalovirus exposure and HLA in healthy donors. Study-level information: Early released data comprised about 90 million unique TCRs from HLA-typed donors. Study observations and caveats: Among the most significant clusters, several appeared linked to common viral pathogens in a later analysis. Analyses of presence and absence presupposed an approximately uniform sequencing depth across donors. Reports state that TCR beta sequences accurately predicted most subjects' HLA-A and HLA-B alleles.

This CDR3 has 13 residues. Between the trimmed V and J ends, which lost 1 base and 10 bases, there was a span of 13 bases. In germline, CDR1 is SGHNT, CDR2 YYREEE (reference sequence). PCR used 60 Vbeta primers and 13 Jbeta primers. The table came from immunoSEQ multiplex PCR; TCRdb's copy has only in-frame clones and leaves some out. There are roughly 100,000 clones in the sample; approximately 72% occur only once, and approximately 2% lies in the top ten. Note on this clone: Its target is unknown.

The receptor was derived from a man aged 25 to 45 in good health and CMV-seronegative. The rearrangement joins TRBV5-4 to TRBJ2-3; a possible D gene is TRBD1 (6 bases). The source material was PBMCs. CDR3 in amino acids: CASSLYREHPQYF. In DNA, the CDR3 is TGTGCCAGCAGCTTGTACAGGGAGCATCCGCAGTATTTT.